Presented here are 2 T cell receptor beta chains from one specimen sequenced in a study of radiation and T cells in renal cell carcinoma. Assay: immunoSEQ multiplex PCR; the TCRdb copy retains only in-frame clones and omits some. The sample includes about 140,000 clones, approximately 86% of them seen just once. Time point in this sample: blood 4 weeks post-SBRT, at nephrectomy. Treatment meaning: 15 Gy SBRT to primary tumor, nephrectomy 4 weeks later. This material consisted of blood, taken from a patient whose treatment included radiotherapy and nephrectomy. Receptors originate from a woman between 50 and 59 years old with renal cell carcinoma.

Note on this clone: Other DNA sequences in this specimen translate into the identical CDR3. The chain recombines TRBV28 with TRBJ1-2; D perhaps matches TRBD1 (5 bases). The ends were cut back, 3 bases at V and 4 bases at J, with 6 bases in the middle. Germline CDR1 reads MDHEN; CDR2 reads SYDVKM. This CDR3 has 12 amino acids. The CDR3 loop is CASSLTVYGYTF. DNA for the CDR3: TGTGCCAGCAGTTTGACAGTCTATGGCTACACCTTC.

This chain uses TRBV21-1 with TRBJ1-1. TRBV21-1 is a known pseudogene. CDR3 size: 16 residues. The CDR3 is CASSKDLRGWETEAFF. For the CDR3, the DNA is TGTGCCAGCAGCAAAGATCTTCGGGGGTGGGAGACTGAAGCTTTCTTT.